A single sample gave rise to the 19 T cell receptor beta chains below, sequenced in a study of T-cell memory formation after mild COVID-19. TCRdb reanalysed the 5' RACE reads using MiXCR and keeps one entry per CDR3 protein. This table has about 160,000 distinct CDR3 sequences, roughly a third appearing once. The sample taken for sequencing was PBMCs or a T cell subset sorted from them (not recorded which). The receptors here all came from an adult woman who had mild COVID-19 (a few samples of this study predate the infection). Cell type and time point are not known.

This clonotype was detected only a few times. V is TRBV4-3 and J is TRBJ1-1; unclear D gene. The CDR3 sequence is 14 residues long. V was pared by 0 bases and J by 5 bases, with 10 bases between. From germline, CDR1 is LGHNA and CDR2 YSLEER. CDR3 sequence: CASSQDVWVTEAFF. The CDR3 DNA is TGCGCCAGCAGCCAAGATGTTTGGGTTACTGAAGCTTTCTTT.

The rearrangement joins TRBV2 to TRBJ1-5, with a possible D match to TRBD1 (6 bases). In germline, CDR1 is SNHLY, CDR2 FYNNEI. The CDR3 contains 14 residues. Trimming cost V 6 bases and J 2 bases, with 11 bases left between them. The CDR3 here is CASRMGGGNQPQHF. The CDR3 nucleotides read TGTGCCAGCAGGATGGGGGGCGGCAATCAGCCCCAGCATTTT.

In its sample, this clonotype was seen a few times. CDR3 sequence: CSVGGQGYGYTF. In DNA, the CDR3 is TGCAGCGTGGGGGGACAGGGCTATGGCTACACCTTC. The chain is built from TRBV29-1 and TRBJ1-2; 9 bases match TRBD1. After removal of 6 bases from V and 4 bases from J, the junction contained 3 bases not matched to a gene. The CDR3 extends over 12 amino acids. From germline, CDR1 is SQVTM and CDR2 ANQGSEA.

This clonotype has just a few counts. The chain links TRBV4-1 to TRBJ1-3; D uncertain. V lost 2 bases and J lost 0, with 17 bases in between. The CDR3 has 18 amino acids. Germline V gene sequence: CDR1 MGHRA, CDR2 YSYEKL. CDR3 nucleotide sequence: TGCGCCAGCAGCCAACTGGCCACGGTGGAGAGCTCTGGAAACACCATATATTTT. This encodes CASSQLATVESSGNTIYF.

The genes are TRBV10-3 and TRBJ2-7; no clear D. The CDR3 length is 13 residues. The germline CDR1 and CDR2 sequences are ENHRY and SYGVKD. Trimming removed 4 bases from V and 5 bases from J, with 12 bases in between. The CDR3 region has the DNA TGTGCCATCAGTGTGACAAGGCAAGACGAGCAGTACTTC. Translated: CAISVTRQDEQYF.

This chain uses TRBV2 with TRBJ2-2; D is perhaps TRBD2 (6 bases). Germline CDR1 and CDR2: SNHLY and FYNNEI. CDR3 length equals 14 residues. Trimming removed 7 bases at V and 6 bases at J, with 15 bases between. The CDR3, as DNA: TGTGCCAGCATTACGGGGGAAGTATCCGGGGAGCTGTTTTTT. It specifies CASITGEVSGELFF. The full variable domain, with the rest looked up from reference TRBV2 and TRBJ2-2, is EPEVTQTPSHQVTQMGQEVILRCVPISNHLYFYWYRQILGQKVEFLVSFYNNEISEKSEIFDDQFSVERPDGSNFTLKIRSTKLEDSAMYFCASITGEVSGELFFGEGSRLTVL.

This clonotype was picked up a small number of times. V usage is TRBV7-8 and J usage is TRBJ2-2; 8 positions match TRBD2. Germline CDR1 reads SGHVS; CDR2 reads FQNEAQ. Trimming took 3 bases from V and 0 from J; bases not matched to a gene: 0. The CDR3 runs 15 residues. The CDR3 DNA follows: TGTGCCAGCAGCTTTAGCGGGGCGAACACCGGGGAGCTGTTTTTT. Translated: CASSFSGANTGELFF.

The V gene is TRBV27, the J gene TRBJ2-7, with 7 nucleotides matching TRBD1. Unmatched junction bases numbered 7, after V lost 8 bases and J lost 0 bases. The CDR3 loop spans 14 amino acids. Germline V lookup: CDR1 MNHEY, CDR2 SMNVEV (reference sequence). The CDR3 coding sequence is TGTGCCAGCGCAACCGGGACAGCCTCCTACGAGCAGTACTTC. This gives the protein CASATGTASYEQYF.

V and J are TRBV2 and TRBJ2-6; 10 nucleotides align to TRBD1. V shed 8 bases and J 2 bases; nucleotides not matched to a gene: 3. CDR3 size: 15 residues. Germline CDR1 SNHLY, CDR2 FYNNEI. The CDR3 sequence: CASRDRGTGANVLTF. CDR3 DNA sequence: TGTGCCAGCCGGGACAGGGGAACTGGGGCCAACGTCCTGACTTTC.

This chain joins TRBV25-1 and TRBJ2-7; tentatively, D is TRBD1 (6 bases). The CDR3 is 15 amino acids. Germline V gene data show CDR1 as MGHDK and CDR2 as SYGVNS. Trimming pared 2 bases from V and 1 base from J, leaving 12 bases between. This chain's CDR3 is CASSEDGQKSYEQYF. The CDR3 DNA follows: TGTGCCAGCAGTGAAGACGGACAGAAATCCTACGAGCAGTACTTC.

This clonotype occurred many times. The chain links TRBV7-3 to TRBJ2-3; TRBD1 agrees at 7 bases. The V segment lost 4 bases and the J segment 6 bases; nucleotides outside the gene matches: 13. CDR1 is SGHTA and CDR2 is FQGTGA in the germline V gene. The CDR3 totals 16 residues. The CDR3, as DNA: TGTGCCAGCAGCTGGACCGGGACAGTAGGGACCGATACGCAGTATTTT. Translation gives CASSWTGTVGTDTQYF.

This clonotype came up a few times. The chain carries TRBV25-1 and TRBJ2-3, with 11 bases identical to TRBD1. V was clipped by 4 bases and J by 5 bases; unmatched bases: 11. The CDR3 is 17 amino acids. The germline V gene encodes CDR1 MGHDK and CDR2 SYGVNS. As DNA, the CDR3 is TGTGCCAGCAGTGCCCCCGACGGACAGGGGGCCAGAGATACGCAGTATTTT. Translation gives CASSAPDGQGARDTQYF. The entire variable domain, with the rest obtained from reference TRBV25-1 and TRBJ2-3, is as follows: EADIYQTPRYLVIGTGKKITLECSQTMGHDKMYWYQQDPGMELHLIHYSYGVNSTEKGDLSSESTVSRIRTEHFPLTLESARPSHTSQYLCASSAPDGQGARDTQYFGPGTRLTVL.

This chain links TRBV11-2 with TRBJ2-7; 9 nucleotides line up with TRBD1. The CDR3 is 17 residues long. Germline V gives CDR1 SGHAT, CDR2 FQNNGV. After removal of 5 bases from V and 3 bases from J, the junction contained 14 bases not matched to a gene. CDR3 DNA: TGTGCCAGCAGCCCCGGACAGGGGTTCTACGTTAACTACGAGCAGTACTTC. Its protein is CASSPGQGFYVNYEQYF.

This clonotype was seen more than once but under ten times. The rearrangement links TRBV4-2 to TRBJ2-5, with 14 bases that match TRBD2. The CDR3 contains 20 residues. Germline CDR1 LGHNA, CDR2 YNFKEQ. V lost 3 bases, J lost 5 bases, and 17 bases stayed unmatched. The CDR3 sequence: CASSHTLGATSGRAGETQYF. The CDR3 nucleotides read TGTGCCAGCAGCCACACTCTTGGGGCGACTAGCGGGAGGGCGGGTGAGACCCAGTACTTC.

This chain uses TRBV25-1 with TRBJ1-1; unclear D gene. This CDR3 has 11 amino acids. The V end was cut by 7 bases, the J end by 1 base, with 4 bases between. Per the germline V gene, CDR1 is MGHDK and CDR2 is SYGVNS. CDR3 loop: CASKENTEAFF. CDR3 DNA sequence: TGTGCCAGCAAGGAGAACACTGAAGCTTTCTTT.

The V gene is TRBV2, the J gene TRBJ2-7; TRBD1 might be the D (5 bases). The V end was cut by 4 bases, the J end by 2 bases, with 12 bases between. The CDR3 runs to 14 residues. The germline gives CDR1 SNHLY, CDR2 FYNNEI. The CDR3 DNA reads TGTGCCAGCAGTGGACTTCGACAGCCCTACGAGCAGTACTTC. This translates into CASSGLRQPYEQYF. Based on the CDR3 plus reference TRBV2 and TRBJ2-7, the full variable domain is EPEVTQTPSHQVTQMGQEVILRCVPISNHLYFYWYRQILGQKVEFLVSFYNNEISEKSEIFDDQFSVERPDGSNFTLKIRSTKLEDSAMYFCASSGLRQPYEQYFGPGTRLTVT.

The chain is built from TRBV7-8 and TRBJ2-7; D is perhaps TRBD2 (6 bases). Germline CDR1 SGHVS, CDR2 FQNEAQ. The V and J ends lost 1 base and 2 bases respectively, with 12 bases between them. The CDR3 has 15 residues. CDR3: CASSLEGGGTYEQYF. The CDR3 DNA sequence: TGTGCCAGCAGCTTAGAAGGCGGCGGGACCTACGAGCAGTACTTC.

This clonotype occurred a few times. The V and J genes are TRBV7-2 and TRBJ2-7; D uncertain. The V and J ends lost 3 bases and 3 bases respectively, with 9 bases between them. The germline CDR1 and CDR2 sequences are SGHTA and FQGNSA. This CDR3 spans 13 amino acids. This CDR3 is CASSLYPRYEQYF. CDR3 nucleotides: TGTGCCAGCAGCTTGTACCCTCGCTACGAGCAGTACTTC.

The chain has TRBV20-1 and TRBJ1-5; no firm D call. CDR1 DFQATT and CDR2 SNEGSKA come from the germline V gene (reference sequence). The CDR3 is 13 amino acids. V lost 6 bases to trimming and J lost 4 bases, with 13 bases between them. The CDR3 DNA is TGCAGTGCCCTTCGAGGGTATAATCAGCCCCAGCATTTT. Encoded protein: CSALRGYNQPQHF.